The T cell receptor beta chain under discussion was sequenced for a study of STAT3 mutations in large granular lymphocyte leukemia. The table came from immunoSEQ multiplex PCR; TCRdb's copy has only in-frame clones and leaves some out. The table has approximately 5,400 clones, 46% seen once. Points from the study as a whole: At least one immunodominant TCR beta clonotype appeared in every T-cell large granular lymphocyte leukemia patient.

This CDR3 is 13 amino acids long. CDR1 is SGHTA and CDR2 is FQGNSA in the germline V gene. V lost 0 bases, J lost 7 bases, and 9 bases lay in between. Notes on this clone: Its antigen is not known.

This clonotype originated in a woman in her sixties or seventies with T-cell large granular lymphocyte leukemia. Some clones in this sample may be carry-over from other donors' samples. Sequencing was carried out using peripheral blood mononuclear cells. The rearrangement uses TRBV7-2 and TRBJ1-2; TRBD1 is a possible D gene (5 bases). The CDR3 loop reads CASSLAEGTGYTF. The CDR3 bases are TGTGCCAGCAGCTTAGCCGAAGGGACTGGCTACACCTTC.